This T cell receptor (beta chain) was recovered during a study of spatial heterogeneity in lung cancer. The wider study: Where they were available, follow-up PBMC samples were sequenced, at a median of about 25 months after resection. Within raw reads, each unique TCR and UMI combination appeared on average more than ten times.

Study-level findings and limits: More often at tumor resection than at routine follow-up, ubiquitous expanded tumor TCRs were detected in the blood.

The library protocol tagged each TCR cDNA with a unique molecular identifier. Via MiXCR, TCRdb re-called the 5' RACE reads, giving one row per CDR3 protein. The top ten hold 20% to 25% of the sample, which has about 94,000 distinct CDR3 sequences, less than 20% seen once. This clonotype showed up just a few times. The target antigen is unknown. The time point is: blood at routine non-recurrence follow-up after resection. Source: PBMCs, taken at follow-up. This TCR came from a male donor with early-stage non-small cell lung cancer.

The CDR3: CASRRRGSTDTQYF. The CDR3, as DNA: TGCGCCAGCAGGCGGCGGGGAAGCACAGATACGCAGTATTTT. V is TRBV10-2 and J is TRBJ2-3; weak D call: TRBD2 (6 bases). V was clipped by 6 bases and J by 0 bases, with 10 bases between them. The CDR3 length is 14 residues. Germline values: CDR1 WSHSY, CDR2 SAAADI.